The 6 T cell receptor beta chains reported below all come from one sample, sequenced in a study of molecular identifiers for immune sequencing clone quantification. TCRdb called the PCR reads again in MiXCR, with one record for every CDR3 protein. The sample includes roughly 50,000 distinct CDR3 sequences, approximately 34% of them seen just once. Sequencing was performed on naive CD8+ T cells from blood, with Jurkat cell RNA spiked in. Subset described: FACS-sorted CD8+CD4-CCR7+CD45RA+ naive T cells. The source is a human donor in good health. Some libraries in this study had Jurkat cell RNA spiked in.

Note on this clonotype: A much larger clone lies a single base off, so this may be a read error. The J gene is TRBJ1-5, the V gene TRBV28, with a tentative D call TRBD1 (5 bases). Germline values: CDR1 MDHEN, CDR2 SYDVKM. The CDR3 extends over 13 amino acids. The V gene lost 8 bases and the J gene lost 6 bases, with 14 bases spanning the gap. CDR3 in amino acids: CASYDSHIQPQHF. In DNA form, the CDR3 reads TGTGCCAGCTACGACAGCCACATTCAGCCCCAGCATTTT. The whole variable domain, remainder taken from reference TRBV28 and TRBJ1-5, is DVKVTQSSRYLVKRTGEKVFLECVQDMDHENMFWYRQDPGLGLRLIYFSYDVKMKEKGDIPEGYSVSREKKERFSLILESASTNQTSMYLCASYDSHIQPQHFGDGTRLSIL.

The table lists this clonotype with many counts. The CDR3 DNA is TGCGCCAGCAGCCAAGAGAAGGGGTACGAGCAGTACTTC. Amino acids: CASSQEKGYEQYF. The J gene is TRBJ2-7, the V gene TRBV4-3, with D possibly matching TRBD1 (5 bases). The V gene lost 0 bases and the J gene lost 4 bases, with 7 bases spanning the gap. The CDR3 is 13 amino acids. Germline CDR1 LGHNA, CDR2 YSLEER.

The rearrangement links TRBV28 to TRBJ2-3, with 7 bases matching TRBD1. The CDR3 has 14 amino acids. Germline loops: CDR1 MDHEN, CDR2 SYDVKM. Trimming removed 11 bases from V and 5 bases from J; junction bases left unmatched: 13. The CDR3 sequence is CAVTETGLGDTQYF. In DNA form, the CDR3 reads TGTGCCGTCACCGAGACAGGGCTTGGAGATACGCAGTATTTT.

The sample holds a few counts of this clonotype. The genes are TRBV5-6 and TRBJ2-1; TRBD2 is a possible D gene (5 bases). Germline CDR1 is SGHDT and CDR2 is YYEEEE. V shed 4 bases and J shed 9 bases, with 14 bases lying between them. The CDR3 has 13 amino acids. The CDR3 protein is CASSERLRREQFF. The CDR3 coding sequence is TGTGCCAGCAGCGAACGACTACGCCGTGAGCAGTTCTTC.

About this clonotype itself: Being one base from a much bigger clone, this may be a read error. The V gene is TRBV7-2, the J gene TRBJ2-7; D is perhaps TRBD2 (5 bases). CDR1 is SGHTA and CDR2 is FQGNSA in the germline V gene. The V and J ends lost 5 bases and 3 bases respectively, with 14 bases between them. CDR3 length equals 14 residues. As DNA, the CDR3 is TGTGCCAGCAGCACTTCGGACCGGGGCTACGAGCAGTACTTC. This translates into CASSTSDRGYEQYF. The full variable domain, its missing parts supplied by reference TRBV7-2 and TRBJ2-7, is GAGVSQSPSNKVTEKGKDVELRCDPISGHTALYWYRQSLGQGLEFLIYFQGNSAPDKSGLPSDRFSAERTGGSVSTLTIQRTQQEDSAVYLCASSTSDRGYEQYFGPGTRLTVT.

This clonotype appeared many times. The gene calls are TRBV11-2 and TRBJ2-1, with D possibly being TRBD1 (5 bases). CDR3 length: 13 residues. Per germline, CDR1 SGHAT and CDR2 FQNNGV. With 7 bases removed from V and 8 bases from J, the gap between germline ends came to 15 bases. The CDR3 protein is CASKLSGFHEQFF. The DNA for the CDR3 is TGTGCCAGCAAACTCTCAGGGTTTCATGAGCAGTTCTTC. The entire variable domain, with the rest obtained from reference TRBV11-2 and TRBJ2-1, is as follows: EAGVAQSPRYKIIEKRQSVAFWCNPISGHATLYWYQQILGQGPKLLIQFQNNGVVDDSQLPKDRFSAERLKGVDSTLKIQPAKLEDSAVYLCASKLSGFHEQFFGPGTRLTVL.